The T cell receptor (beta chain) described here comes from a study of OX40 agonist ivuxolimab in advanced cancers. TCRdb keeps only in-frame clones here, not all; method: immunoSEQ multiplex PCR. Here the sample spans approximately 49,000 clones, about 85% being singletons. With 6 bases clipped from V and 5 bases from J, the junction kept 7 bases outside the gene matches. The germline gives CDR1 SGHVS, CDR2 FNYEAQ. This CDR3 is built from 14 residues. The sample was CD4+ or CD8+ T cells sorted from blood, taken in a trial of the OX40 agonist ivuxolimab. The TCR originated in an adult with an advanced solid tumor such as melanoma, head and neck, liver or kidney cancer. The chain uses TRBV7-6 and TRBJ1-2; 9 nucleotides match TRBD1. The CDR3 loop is CASSLDGTGYGYTF. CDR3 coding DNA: TGTGCCAGCAGTTTGGACGGGACAGGGTATGGCTACACCTTC.